The T cell receptor (beta chain) under discussion was sequenced for a study of blood T cell repertoires in COVID-19. About the study: Researchers got acute and convalescent COVID-19 samples from the United States, Italy and Spain.

Some clones are missing from TCRdb's copy, which holds only in-frame ones; the method was immunoSEQ multiplex PCR. The sample includes tens of thousands of clones, almost 85% of them seen just once. There are 14 residues in the CDR3. Germline assignment: CDR1 MNHEY and CDR2 SVGAGI. Trimming took 2 bases from V and 0 from J, leaving 4 bases between them. The source is a human donor in a cohort sampled during active COVID-19. What was sequenced was peripheral blood. The chain combines TRBV6-5 with TRBJ2-2, with D uncertain. CDR3 DNA: TGTGCCAGCAGTTACCGTCCGAACACCGGGGAGCTGTTTTTT. Its translation: CASSYRPNTGELFF.